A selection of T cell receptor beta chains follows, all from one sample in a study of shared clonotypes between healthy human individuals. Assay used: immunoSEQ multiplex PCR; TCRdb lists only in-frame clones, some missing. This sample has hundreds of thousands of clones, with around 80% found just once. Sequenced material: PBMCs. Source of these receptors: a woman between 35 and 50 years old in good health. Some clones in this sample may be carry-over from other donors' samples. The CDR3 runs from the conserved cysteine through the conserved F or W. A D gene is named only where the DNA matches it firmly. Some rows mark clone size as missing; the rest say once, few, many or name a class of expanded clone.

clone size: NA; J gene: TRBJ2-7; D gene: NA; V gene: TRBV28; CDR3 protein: CASSTGGDYEQYF; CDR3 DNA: TGTGCCAGCAGCACCGGAGGGGATTACGAGCAGTACTTC
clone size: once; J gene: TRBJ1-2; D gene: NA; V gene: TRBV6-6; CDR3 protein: CASSYSKTEVYGYTF; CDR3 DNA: TGTGCCAGCAGTTACTCCAAGACAGAGGTCTATGGCTACACCTTC
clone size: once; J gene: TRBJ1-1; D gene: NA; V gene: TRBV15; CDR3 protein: CATSSHMNTEAFF; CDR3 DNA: TGTGCCACCAGCAGCCATATGAACACTGAAGCTTTCTTT
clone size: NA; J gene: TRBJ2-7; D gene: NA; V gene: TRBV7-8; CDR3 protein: CASSLFGVSSYEQYF; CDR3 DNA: TGTGCCAGCAGCTTATTCGGGGTATCCTCCTACGAGCAGTATTTC
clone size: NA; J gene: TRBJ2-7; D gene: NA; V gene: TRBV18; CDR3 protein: CASSPGAFSSYEQYF; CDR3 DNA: TGTGCCAGCTCACCTGGAGCCTTCTCTTCTTACGAGCAGTACTTC
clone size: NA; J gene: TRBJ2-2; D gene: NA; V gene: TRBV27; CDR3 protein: CASRRGRNTGELFF; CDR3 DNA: TGTGCCAGCAGAAGAGGACGTAACACCGGGGAGCTGTTTTTT
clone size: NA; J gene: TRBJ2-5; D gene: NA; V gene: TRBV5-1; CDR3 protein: CASSTQETQYF; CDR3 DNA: TGCGCCAGCAGCACGCAAGAGACCCAGTACTTC
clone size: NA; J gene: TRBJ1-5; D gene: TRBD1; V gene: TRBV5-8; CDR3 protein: CASSSLGTGDQPQHF; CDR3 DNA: TGTGCCAGCAGCAGCCTCGGGACAGGGGATCAGCCCCAGCATTTT
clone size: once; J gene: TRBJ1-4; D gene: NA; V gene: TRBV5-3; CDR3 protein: CARSLGGGASPSNEKLFF; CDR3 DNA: TGTGCCAGAAGCTTGGGAGGAGGGGCCAGTCCCTCCAATGAAAAACTGTTTTTT
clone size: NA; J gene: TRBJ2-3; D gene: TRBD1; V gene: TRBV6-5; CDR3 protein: CASSPGQSTDTQYF; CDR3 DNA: TGTGCCAGCAGTCCGGGACAGAGCACAGATACGCAGTATTTT
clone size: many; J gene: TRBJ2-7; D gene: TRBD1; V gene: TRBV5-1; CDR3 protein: CASSLTGGLDEQYF; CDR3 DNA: TGCGCCAGCAGCTTGACAGGGGGGCTGGACGAGCAGTACTTC
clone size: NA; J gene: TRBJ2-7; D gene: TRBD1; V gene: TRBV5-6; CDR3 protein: CASSHGQGWDYEQYF; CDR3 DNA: TGTGCCAGCAGCCACGGACAGGGTTGGGACTACGAGCAGTACTTC
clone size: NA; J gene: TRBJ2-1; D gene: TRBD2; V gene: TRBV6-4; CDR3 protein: CASSSLPGGYNEQFF; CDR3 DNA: TGTGCCAGCAGCTCCTTGCCGGGGGGATACAATGAGCAGTTCTTC
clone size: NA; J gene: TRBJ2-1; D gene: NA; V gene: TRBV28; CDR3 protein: CASRLAVRSCRGFF; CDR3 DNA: TGTGCCAGCAGACTAGCAGTGCGTTCTTGCCGCGGGTTCTTC
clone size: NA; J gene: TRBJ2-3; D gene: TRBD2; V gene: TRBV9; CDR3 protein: CASSVDSGSGPDTQYF; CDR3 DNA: TGTGCCAGCAGCGTAGATAGCGGGAGTGGCCCAGATACGCAGTATTTT
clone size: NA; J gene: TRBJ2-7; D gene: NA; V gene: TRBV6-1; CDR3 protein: CASSEGRPYEQYF; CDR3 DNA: TGTGCCAGCAGCGAGGGTCGTCCCTACGAGCAGTACTTC
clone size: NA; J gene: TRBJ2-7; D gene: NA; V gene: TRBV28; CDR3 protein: CASSSAGTGGNEQYF; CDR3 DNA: TGTGCCAGCAGTTCAGCCGGGACTGGAGGGAATGAGCAGTACTTC
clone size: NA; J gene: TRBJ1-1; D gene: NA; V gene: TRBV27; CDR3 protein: CASSPPGGAEAFF; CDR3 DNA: TGTGCCAGCAGTCCACCGGGGGGGGCGGAAGCTTTCTTT
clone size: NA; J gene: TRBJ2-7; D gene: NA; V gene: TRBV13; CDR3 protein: CASSLTVDHEQYF; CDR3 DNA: TGTGCCAGCAGCTTAACAGTAGACCACGAGCAGTACTTC
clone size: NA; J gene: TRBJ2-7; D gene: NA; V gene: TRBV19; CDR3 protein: CASSSPGTETYEQYF; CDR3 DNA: TGTGCCAGTAGTAGCCCCGGGACGGAGACCTACGAGCAGTACTTC
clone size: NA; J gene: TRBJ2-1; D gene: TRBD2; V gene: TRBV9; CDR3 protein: CASSVGVAGGYNEQFF; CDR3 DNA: TGTGCCAGCAGCGTAGGAGTAGCGGGAGGATACAATGAGCAGTTCTTC
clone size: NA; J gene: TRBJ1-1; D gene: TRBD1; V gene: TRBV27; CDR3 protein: CASSLEGANTEAFF; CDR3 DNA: TGTGCCAGCAGTTTAGAGGGGGCGAACACTGAAGCTTTCTTT
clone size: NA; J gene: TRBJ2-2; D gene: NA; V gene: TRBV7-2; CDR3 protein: CASSLSVTNTGELFF; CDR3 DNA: TGTGCCAGCAGCTTGAGCGTTACGAACACCGGGGAGCTGTTTTTT
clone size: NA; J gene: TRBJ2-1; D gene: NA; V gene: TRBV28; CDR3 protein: CASSYRTVGEQFF; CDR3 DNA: TGTGCCAGCAGTTACCGTACGGTGGGTGAGCAGTTCTTC
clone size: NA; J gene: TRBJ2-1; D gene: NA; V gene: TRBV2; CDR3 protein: CASTPRYNEQFF; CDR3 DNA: TGTGCCAGCACCCCTCGGTATAATGAGCAGTTCTTC
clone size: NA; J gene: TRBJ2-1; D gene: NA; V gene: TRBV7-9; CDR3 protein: CAITEGGRSSYNEQFF; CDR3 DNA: TGTGCCATCACTGAGGGGGGCCGCTCTTCCTACAATGAGCAGTTCTTC
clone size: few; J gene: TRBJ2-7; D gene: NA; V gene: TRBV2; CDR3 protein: CASTAGANYEQYF; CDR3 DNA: TGTGCCAGCACGGCAGGGGCCAACTACGAGCAGTACTTC
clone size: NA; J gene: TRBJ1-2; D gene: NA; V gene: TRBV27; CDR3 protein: CASSRFTGLDYGYTF; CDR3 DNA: TGTGCCAGCAGCCGCTTTACAGGGCTCGACTATGGCTACACCTTC
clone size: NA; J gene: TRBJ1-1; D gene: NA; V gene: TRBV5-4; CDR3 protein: CASSRTGVTEAFF; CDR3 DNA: TGTGCCAGCAGCCGGACCGGGGTGACTGAAGCTTTCTTT
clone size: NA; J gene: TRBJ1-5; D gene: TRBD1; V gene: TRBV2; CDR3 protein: CASTPDRDGQPQHF; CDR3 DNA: TGTGCCAGCACGCCGGACAGGGACGGTCAGCCCCAGCATTTT
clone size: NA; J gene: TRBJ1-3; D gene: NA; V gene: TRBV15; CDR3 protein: CATSRDWQLENTIYF; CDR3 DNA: TGTGCCACCAGCAGAGATTGGCAGCTCGAAAACACCATATATTTT
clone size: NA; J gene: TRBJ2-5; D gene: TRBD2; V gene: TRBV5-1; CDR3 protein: CASSTGTSDQETQYF; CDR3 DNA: TGCGCCAGCAGCACTGGGACTAGCGACCAAGAGACCCAGTACTTC
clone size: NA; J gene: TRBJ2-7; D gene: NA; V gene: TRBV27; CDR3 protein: CASSWTRESYEQYF; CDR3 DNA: TGTGCCAGCAGTTGGACAAGGGAAAGCTACGAGCAGTACTTC
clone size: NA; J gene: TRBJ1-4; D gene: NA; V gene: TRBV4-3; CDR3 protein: CASSPEGSGTNEKLFF; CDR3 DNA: TGCGCCAGCAGCCCAGAGGGATCAGGAACTAATGAAAAACTGTTTTTT
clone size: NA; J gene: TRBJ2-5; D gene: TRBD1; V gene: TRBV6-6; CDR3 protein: CASSLLDGTATETQYF; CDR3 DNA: TGTGCCAGCAGCCTGCTGGATGGGACAGCCACGGAGACCCAGTACTTC
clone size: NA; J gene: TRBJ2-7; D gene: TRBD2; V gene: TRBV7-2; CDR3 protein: CASRAFHSGASYEQYF; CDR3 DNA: TGTGCCAGCAGGGCTTTTCACAGCGGGGCCTCCTACGAGCAGTACTTC
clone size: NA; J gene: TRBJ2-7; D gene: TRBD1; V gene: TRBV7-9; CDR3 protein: CASSLGGSRSYEQYF; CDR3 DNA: TGTGCCAGCAGCCTAGGGGGCTCGAGGTCCTACGAGCAGTACTTC
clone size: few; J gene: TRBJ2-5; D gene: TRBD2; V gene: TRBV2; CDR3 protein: CASSVASGRQETQYF; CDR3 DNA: TGTGCCAGCAGTGTGGCTAGCGGGAGACAGGAGACCCAGTACTTC
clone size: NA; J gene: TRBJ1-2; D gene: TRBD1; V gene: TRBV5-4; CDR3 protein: CASSTGTGDDYGYTF; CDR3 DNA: TGTGCCAGCAGCACCGGGACAGGGGATGACTATGGCTACACCTTC
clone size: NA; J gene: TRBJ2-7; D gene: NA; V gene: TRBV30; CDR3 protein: CAWSSGAPGDEQYF; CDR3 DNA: TGTGCCTGGAGTTCAGGGGCCCCGGGAGACGAGCAGTACTTC
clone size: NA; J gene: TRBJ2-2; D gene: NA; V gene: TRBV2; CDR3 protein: CASSGRSANTGELFF; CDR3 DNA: TGTGCCAGCAGTGGCCGCAGCGCGAACACCGGGGAGCTGTTTTTT
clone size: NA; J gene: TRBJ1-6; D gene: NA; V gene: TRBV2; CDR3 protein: CASSEALPGDMSSYNSPLHF; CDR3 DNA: TGTGCCAGCAGTGAAGCATTACCAGGGGACATGAGCTCCTATAATTCACCCCTCCACTTT
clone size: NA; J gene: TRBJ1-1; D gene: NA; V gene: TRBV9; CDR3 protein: CASSVVSRPIAEAFF; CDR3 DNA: TGTGCCAGCAGCGTAGTTTCAAGGCCGATCGCTGAAGCTTTCTTT
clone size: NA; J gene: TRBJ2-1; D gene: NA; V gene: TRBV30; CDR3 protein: CAWSVLTLRQGLFF; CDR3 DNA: TGTGCCTGGAGTGTACTAACGTTGAGGCAGGGCTTGTTCTTC
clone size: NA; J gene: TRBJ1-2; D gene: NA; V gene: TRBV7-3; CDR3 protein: CASSLNPSWGAFNGYTF; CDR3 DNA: TGTGCCAGCAGCTTAAACCCCTCTTGGGGGGCGTTCAATGGCTACACCTTC
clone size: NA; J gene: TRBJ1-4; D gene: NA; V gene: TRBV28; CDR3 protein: CASGRIFNEKLFF; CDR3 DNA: TGTGCCAGCGGACGGATATTTAATGAAAAACTGTTTTTT
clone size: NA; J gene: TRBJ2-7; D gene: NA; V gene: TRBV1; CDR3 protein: CTSSQVSGTACEQYF; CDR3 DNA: TGCACCAGCAGCCAAGTCTCCGGGACAGCCTGCGAGCAGTACTTC
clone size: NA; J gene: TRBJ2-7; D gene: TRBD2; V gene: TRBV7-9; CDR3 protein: CASSPRTSGNEQYF; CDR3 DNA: TGTGCCAGCAGCCCCCGGACTAGCGGAAACGAGCAGTACTTC
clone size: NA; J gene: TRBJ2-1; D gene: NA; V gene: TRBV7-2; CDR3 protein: CASSRNPNNEQFF; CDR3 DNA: TGTGCCAGCAGCAGAAACCCCAACAATGAGCAGTTCTTC
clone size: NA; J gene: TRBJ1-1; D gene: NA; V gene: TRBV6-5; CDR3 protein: CASSYDPPPMNTEAFF; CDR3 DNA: TGTGCCAGCAGTTACGATCCCCCGCCCATGAACACTGAAGCTTTCTTT
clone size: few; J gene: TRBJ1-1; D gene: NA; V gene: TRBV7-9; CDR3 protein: CASSWRGGTEAFF; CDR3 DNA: TGTGCCAGCAGCTGGCGAGGTGGGACTGAAGCTTTCTTT
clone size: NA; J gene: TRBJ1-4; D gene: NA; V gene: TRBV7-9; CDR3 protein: CASSLQGNEKLFF; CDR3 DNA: TGTGCCAGCAGCTTACAGGGAAATGAAAAACTGTTTTTT
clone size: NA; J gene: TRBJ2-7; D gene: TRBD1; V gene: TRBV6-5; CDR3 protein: CASRPDRDWTYEQYF; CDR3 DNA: TGTGCCAGCAGACCCGACAGGGATTGGACCTACGAGCAGTACTTC
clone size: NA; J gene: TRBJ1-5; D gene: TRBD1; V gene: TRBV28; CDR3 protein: CASSTTGGWNQPQHF; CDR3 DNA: TGTGCCAGCAGCACTACAGGGGGCTGGAATCAGCCCCAGCATTTT
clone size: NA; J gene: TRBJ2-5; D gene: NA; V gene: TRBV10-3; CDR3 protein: CAISHRDEGGETQYF; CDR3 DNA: TGTGCCATCAGTCACAGGGATGAGGGTGGAGAGACCCAGTACTTC
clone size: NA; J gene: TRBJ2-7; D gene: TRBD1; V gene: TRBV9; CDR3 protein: CASSSGQGAWYEQYF; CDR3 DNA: TGTGCCAGCTCTTCTGGACAGGGGGCTTGGTACGAGCAGTACTTC
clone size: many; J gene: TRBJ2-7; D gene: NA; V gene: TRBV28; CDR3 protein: CASSSDGLRPYEQYF; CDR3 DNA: TGTGCCAGCAGTTCCGACGGGCTTAGGCCTTACGAGCAGTACTTC
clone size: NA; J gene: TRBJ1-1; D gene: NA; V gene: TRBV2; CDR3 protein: CASSEAGGAYTEAFF; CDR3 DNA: TGTGCCAGCAGTGAAGCGGGGGGCGCTTACACTGAAGCTTTCTTT
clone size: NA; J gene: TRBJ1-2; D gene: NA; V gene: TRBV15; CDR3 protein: CATSRDLSLGGNGYTF; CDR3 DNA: TGTGCCACCAGCAGAGATCTAAGCCTGGGGGGGAATGGCTACACCTTC